This TCR beta chain is drawn from a study of T cell repertoires in cytomegalovirus infection. The wider study: HLA-C-restricted CMV epitopes, recently identified, and well-studied HLA-B-restricted ones were used by the study. Public TCR beta signatures were indicative of both CMV infection and a matching HLA type.

CDR1 and CDR2 (germline): MNHNS, SASEGT. V dropped 6 bases and J dropped 5 bases, with 22 bases sitting between them. CDR3 length: 16 amino acids. This clonotype was seen many times. Its target is unknown. TCRdb called the reads again in MiXCR, with one record for every CDR3 protein. The profile covers about 700,000 distinct CDR3 sequences, with approximately 33% appearing a single time and 15% to 20% taken by the ten largest. The source of this sequence is a human donor in good health (CMV status not recorded). Some clones in this sample may be carry-over from other donors' samples. This material consisted of cultured PBMCs, taken from culture after CMV antigen stimulation. The chain links TRBV6-1 to TRBJ1-2; D is possibly TRBD1 (5 bases). Here the CDR3 DNA reads TGTGCCAGCAGCCCTGCTCCGGTCAGGGAAAAGTATGGCTACACCTTC. Translation: CASSPAPVREKYGYTF.